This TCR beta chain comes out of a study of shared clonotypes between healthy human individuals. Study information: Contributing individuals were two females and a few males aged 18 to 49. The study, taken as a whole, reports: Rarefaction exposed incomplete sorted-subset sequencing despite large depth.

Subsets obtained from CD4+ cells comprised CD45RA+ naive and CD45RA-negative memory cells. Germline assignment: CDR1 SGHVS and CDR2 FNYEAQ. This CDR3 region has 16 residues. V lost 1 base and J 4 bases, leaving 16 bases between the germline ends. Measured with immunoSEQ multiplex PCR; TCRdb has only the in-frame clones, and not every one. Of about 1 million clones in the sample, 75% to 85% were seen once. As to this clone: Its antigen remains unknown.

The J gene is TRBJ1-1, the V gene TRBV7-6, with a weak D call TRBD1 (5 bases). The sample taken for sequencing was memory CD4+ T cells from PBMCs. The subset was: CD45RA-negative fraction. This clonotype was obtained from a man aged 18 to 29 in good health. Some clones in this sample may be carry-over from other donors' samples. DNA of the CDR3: TGTGCCAGCAGCTTAGAAACGCGACAGATAGGCACTGAAGCTTTCTTT. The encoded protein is CASSLETRQIGTEAFF.